The 21 T cell receptor beta chains listed next were all sequenced from one sample in a study of low-dose radiotherapy and immunotherapy resistance in tumors. Primers targeting TRAV and TRBV primed first-strand cDNA, covering alpha and beta chains. A constant-region primer paired with the V-primer adapter amplified TCRs over about 19 PCR cycles. TCRdb fed the reads into MiXCR, producing one record per CDR3 protein. The profile shows 14,000 to 15,000 distinct CDR3 sequences, under 60% of them singletons. The receptors originated from a human donor with advanced metastatic prostate, ovarian, gallbladder or colorectal cancer (not recorded which). This table probably holds off-target reads from a library built for another chain.

This clonotype was detected a few times. This rearrangement joins TRBV3-1 to TRBJ2-7; D unresolved. Trimming stripped 4 bases from V and 6 bases from J, with 13 bases between. Germline-derived CDR1 and CDR2 are LGHDT and YNNKEL (reference sequence). The CDR3 consists of 13 residues. DNA of the CDR3: TGTGCCAGCAGCCTCGAACAAGGGCTCGAGCAGTACTTC. It is translated as CASSLEQGLEQYF.

This chain joins TRBV20-1 and TRBJ2-1; the D gene is possibly TRBD1 (6 bases). Trimming took 0 bases from V and 1 from J, leaving 13 bases between them. Germline lookup yields CDR1 DFQATT and CDR2 SNEGSKA (reference sequence). The CDR3 spans 16 residues. The CDR3 nucleotides are TGCAGTGCTAGAGATCGGGAAACAGGGTCCTACAATGAGCAGTTCTTC. It yields the protein CSARDRETGSYNEQFF.

V is TRBV5-1 and J is TRBJ2-5; no clear D gene. The germline CDR1 and CDR2 sequences are SGHRS and YFSETQ. The CDR3 runs 14 residues. Trimming removed 0 bases from V and 0 bases from J, with 6 bases in between. The CDR3 sequence is CASSLEADQETQYF. DNA for the CDR3: TGCGCCAGCAGCTTGGAGGCGGACCAAGAGACCCAGTACTTC.

In this sample, this clonotype turned up a few times. The chain uses TRBV5-4 and TRBJ2-3; TRBD2 matches at 16 bases. This CDR3 is built from 17 residues. Germline lookup yields CDR1 SGHNT and CDR2 YYREEE (reference sequence). V lost 4 bases to trimming and J lost 6 bases; unmatched junction nucleotides: 8. CDR3 in amino acids: CASSRGTSGGAVDTQYF. The CDR3 DNA is TGTGCCAGCAGCAGGGGGACTAGCGGGGGGGCCGTTGATACGCAGTATTTT.

The chain couples TRBV5-4 to TRBJ2-5, with 12 bases matching TRBD2. The V gene's germline CDR1 is SGHNT and CDR2 YYREEE (reference sequence). After removal of 4 bases from V and 5 bases from J, the junction contained 9 bases not matched to a gene. The length of the CDR3 is 16 residues. The CDR3 DNA reads as TGTGCCAGCAGCCCACGACTAGCGGGAGTCGGGGAGACCCAGTACTTC. This gives the protein CASSPRLAGVGETQYF. Together with reference TRBV5-4 and TRBJ2-5, the CDR3 gives the full variable domain: ETGVTQSPTHLIKTRGQQVTLRCSSQSGHNTVSWYQQALGQGPQFIFQYYREEENGRGNFPPRFSGLQFPNYSSELNVNALELDDSALYLCASSPRLAGVGETQYFGPGTRLLVL.

The count of this clonotype is one. The gene calls are TRBV29-1 and TRBJ1-1, with D uncertain. Germline V gene lookup returns CDR1 SQVTM and CDR2 ANQGSEA. The CDR3 sequence is 9 residues long. Trimming pared 7 bases from V and 6 bases from J, leaving 6 bases between. This chain's CDR3 is CSAHPEAFF. The CDR3 DNA sequence: TGCAGCGCCCACCCTGAAGCTTTCTTT.

V gene TRBV5-1 combines with J gene TRBJ2-5; no clear D. Germline CDR1 and CDR2: SGHRS and YFSETQ. The germline V and J ends were trimmed by 0 bases and 5 bases, with 5 bases remaining between them. The CDR3 is 12 residues long. The CDR3 sequence: CASSLVGETQYF. The CDR3 bases are TGCGCCAGCAGCTTGGTGGGGGAGACCCAGTACTTC.

The CDR3 DNA reads as TGTGCCAGCAGCTTACCCTCCGGGACAGGACCCTACGAGCAGTACTTC. This translates into CASSLPSGTGPYEQYF. The chain uses TRBV11-2 and TRBJ2-7; 8 bases fit TRBD1. V trimming: 2 bases; J trimming: 2 bases; junction bases outside the gene matches: 8. Germline CDR1 is SGHAT and CDR2 is FQNNGV. CDR3 size: 16 residues.

This clonotype was found a few times. This sequence joins TRBV5-1 and TRBJ2-2; D is unclear. Per germline, CDR1 SGHRS and CDR2 YFSETQ. This CDR3 is 15 amino acids long. V gave up 3 bases and J gave up 4 bases, with 13 bases separating them. The CDR3 sequence: CASSSDGFGTGELFF. The CDR3 DNA follows: TGCGCCAGCAGCTCGGATGGTTTTGGCACCGGGGAGCTGTTTTTT.

The V and J genes are TRBV6-1 and TRBJ2-7; TRBD1 or TRBD2 may be the D gene (5 bases each). Per germline, CDR1 MNHNS and CDR2 SASEGT. The CDR3 has 14 residues. Trimming removed 3 bases at V and 2 bases at J, with 11 bases between. The DNA for the CDR3 is TGTGCCAGCAGTGATTCGGGGCCAGCCTACGAGCAGTACTTC. It is translated as CASSDSGPAYEQYF.

The chain has TRBV20-1 and TRBJ2-7, with D possibly being TRBD1 or TRBD2 (5 bases each). The CDR3 totals 12 residues. V lost 3 bases, J lost 3 bases, and 9 bases lay in between. CDR1 and CDR2 from the germline V gene are DFQATT and SNEGSKA (reference sequence). In DNA, the CDR3 is TGCAGTGCTAGTAGGGACGGCTACGAGCAGTACTTC. As protein: CSASRDGYEQYF.

The rearrangement uses TRBV10-2 and TRBJ2-6; no clear D gene. V was trimmed by 11 bases and J by 2 bases, leaving 10 bases between them. The CDR3 is 13 amino acids. CDR1 is WSHSY and CDR2 is SAAADI in the germline V gene. Here the CDR3 DNA reads TGCGCCTCACGCGGCGCTGGGGCCAACGTCCTGACTTTC. Translation gives CASRGAGANVLTF.

The chain links TRBV5-1 to TRBJ1-6, with 7 bases matching TRBD1. The junction had 4 bases not matched to a gene; V was cut back by 0 bases and J by 7 bases. In germline, CDR1 is SGHRS, CDR2 YFSETQ. This CDR3 has 15 amino acids. CDR3 coding DNA: TGCGCCAGCAGCTTGGAGGGACAGCACAATTCACCCCTCCACTTT. Protein: CASSLEGQHNSPLHF.

This clonotype was found a few times. V is TRBV5-1 and J is TRBJ1-1; 8 bases match TRBD1. Germline CDR1 is SGHRS and CDR2 is YFSETQ. V was clipped by 2 bases and J by 6 bases; unmatched bases: 15. This CDR3 has 17 amino acids. The CDR3 sequence: CASSFRGRGGPPPEAFF. The CDR3 region has the DNA TGCGCCAGCAGCTTCAGGGGGCGAGGGGGGCCGCCACCTGAAGCTTTCTTT.

The rearrangement links TRBV19 to TRBJ1-2, with D perhaps matching TRBD1 (5 bases). Trimming stripped 9 bases from V and 8 bases from J, with 25 bases between. Germline V gene lookup returns CDR1 LNHDA and CDR2 SQIVND (reference sequence). This CDR3 is built from 15 residues. CDR3 in DNA: TGTGCCAGCGAGCAGAACCCCTGGGCGAGGGACGGCTACACCTTC. Translated: CASEQNPWARDGYTF. Drawing the rest from reference TRBV19 and TRBJ1-2, the complete variable domain is DGGITQSPKYLFRKEGQNVTLSCEQNLNHDAMYWYRQDPGQGLRLIYYSQIVNDFQKGDIAEGYSVSREKKESFPLTVTSAQKNPTAFYLCASEQNPWARDGYTFGSGTRLTVV.

This clonotype turned up a few times. V and J are TRBV11-1 and TRBJ2-3; the D is unclear. Germline CDR1 is SGHAT and CDR2 is FQDESV (reference sequence). Trimming stripped 5 bases from V and 2 bases from J, with 14 bases between. The length of the CDR3 is 15 residues. The CDR3 nucleotides are TGTGCCAGCAGCCCCCGTAGTTCCTCCACAGATACGCAGTATTTT. Encoded protein: CASSPRSSSTDTQYF.

Written as DNA, the CDR3 is TGCGCCAGCAGCTTCGAGACAGGGGGGTATGGCTACACCTTC. Its protein is CASSFETGGYGYTF. J is TRBJ1-2 and V is TRBV5-1; 9 bases are a match to TRBD1. This CDR3 is 14 amino acids long. V shed 2 bases and J 5 bases; nucleotides not matched to a gene: 4. The germline gives CDR1 SGHRS, CDR2 YFSETQ.

This clonotype was seen more than once but under ten times. The rearrangement joins TRBV28 to TRBJ2-5; D may be TRBD2 (5 bases). Germline values: CDR1 MDHEN, CDR2 SYDVKM. Trimming left V 5 bases short and J 2 bases short, with 12 bases between. The CDR3 is 14 residues long. The CDR3 is CASSPPRGQETQYF. DNA of the CDR3: TGTGCCAGCAGTCCACCCCGAGGGCAAGAGACCCAGTACTTC. Filled out from reference TRBV28 and TRBJ2-5, the complete variable domain reads DVKVTQSSRYLVKRTGEKVFLECVQDMDHENMFWYRQDPGLGLRLIYFSYDVKMKEKGDIPEGYSVSREKKERFSLILESASTNQTSMYLCASSPPRGQETQYFGPGTRLLVL.

This rearrangement joins TRBV3-1 to TRBJ1-2; D is perhaps TRBD1 (6 bases). Between the trimmed V and J ends, which lost 4 bases and 2 bases, there was a span of 11 bases. This CDR3 contains 14 residues. Germline loops: CDR1 LGHDT, CDR2 YNNKEL (reference sequence). CDR3: CASSPGQRNYGYTF. CDR3 nucleotide sequence: TGTGCCAGCAGCCCCGGACAGCGCAACTATGGCTACACCTTC.

A few counts support this clonotype. The chain employs TRBV7-2 and TRBJ2-7; D may be TRBD2 (6 bases). Germline V gives CDR1 SGHTA, CDR2 FQGNSA. V was pared by 1 base and J by 2 bases, with 9 bases between. CDR3 length equals 14 residues. The chain's CDR3 is CASSLVGGTYEQYF. The CDR3 region has the DNA TGTGCCAGCAGCTTAGTGGGAGGAACCTACGAGCAGTACTTC.

The chain recombines TRBV28 with TRBJ2-1; D perhaps matches TRBD1 (6 bases). Per the germline V gene, CDR1 is MDHEN and CDR2 is SYDVKM. V was clipped by 7 bases and J by 1 base, with 8 bases between them. CDR3 length equals 13 residues. CDR3 amino acids: CASTTGSYNEQFF. The CDR3 DNA reads as TGTGCCAGCACCACAGGGTCCTACAATGAGCAGTTCTTC.